The rows below give T cell receptor beta chains drawn from one sample of a study of CXCR3-negative and CXCR3-positive naive CD8 T cells. From its re-call of the 5' RACE reads, TCRdb lists each CDR3 protein once, without DNA. The repertoire table contains around 63,000 distinct CDR3 sequences. Source material: naive CXCR3+ CD8+ T cells from blood. Receptors originate from a human donor in good health. Some clones in this sample may be carry-over from other donors' samples. The CDR3 runs from the conserved cysteine through the conserved F or W.

>TRBV15|TRBJ1-3
CATSKGLRDQHGDTIYF
>TRBV7-9|TRBJ2-3
CASSSGQGRDTQYF
>TRBV12-3/TRBV12-4|TRBJ1-2
CASSPDRTTRSNGYTF
>TRBV14|TRBJ2-7
CASSQAGSSHEQYF
>TRBV4-3|TRBJ2-1
CASSLSLGGSYNEQFF
>TRBV20-1|TRBJ2-1
CSARDTSGGSSYNEQFF
>TRBV20-1|TRBJ2-7
CSARSRLGFYEQYF
>TRBV7-6|TRBJ2-1
CASSLTLSNEQFF
>TRBV7-2|TRBJ2-7
CASSLEPASPWQYF
>TRBV7-9|TRBJ1-2
CASSWGDWGHGYTF
>TRBV7-9|TRBJ2-7
CASSWTSGDYEQYF